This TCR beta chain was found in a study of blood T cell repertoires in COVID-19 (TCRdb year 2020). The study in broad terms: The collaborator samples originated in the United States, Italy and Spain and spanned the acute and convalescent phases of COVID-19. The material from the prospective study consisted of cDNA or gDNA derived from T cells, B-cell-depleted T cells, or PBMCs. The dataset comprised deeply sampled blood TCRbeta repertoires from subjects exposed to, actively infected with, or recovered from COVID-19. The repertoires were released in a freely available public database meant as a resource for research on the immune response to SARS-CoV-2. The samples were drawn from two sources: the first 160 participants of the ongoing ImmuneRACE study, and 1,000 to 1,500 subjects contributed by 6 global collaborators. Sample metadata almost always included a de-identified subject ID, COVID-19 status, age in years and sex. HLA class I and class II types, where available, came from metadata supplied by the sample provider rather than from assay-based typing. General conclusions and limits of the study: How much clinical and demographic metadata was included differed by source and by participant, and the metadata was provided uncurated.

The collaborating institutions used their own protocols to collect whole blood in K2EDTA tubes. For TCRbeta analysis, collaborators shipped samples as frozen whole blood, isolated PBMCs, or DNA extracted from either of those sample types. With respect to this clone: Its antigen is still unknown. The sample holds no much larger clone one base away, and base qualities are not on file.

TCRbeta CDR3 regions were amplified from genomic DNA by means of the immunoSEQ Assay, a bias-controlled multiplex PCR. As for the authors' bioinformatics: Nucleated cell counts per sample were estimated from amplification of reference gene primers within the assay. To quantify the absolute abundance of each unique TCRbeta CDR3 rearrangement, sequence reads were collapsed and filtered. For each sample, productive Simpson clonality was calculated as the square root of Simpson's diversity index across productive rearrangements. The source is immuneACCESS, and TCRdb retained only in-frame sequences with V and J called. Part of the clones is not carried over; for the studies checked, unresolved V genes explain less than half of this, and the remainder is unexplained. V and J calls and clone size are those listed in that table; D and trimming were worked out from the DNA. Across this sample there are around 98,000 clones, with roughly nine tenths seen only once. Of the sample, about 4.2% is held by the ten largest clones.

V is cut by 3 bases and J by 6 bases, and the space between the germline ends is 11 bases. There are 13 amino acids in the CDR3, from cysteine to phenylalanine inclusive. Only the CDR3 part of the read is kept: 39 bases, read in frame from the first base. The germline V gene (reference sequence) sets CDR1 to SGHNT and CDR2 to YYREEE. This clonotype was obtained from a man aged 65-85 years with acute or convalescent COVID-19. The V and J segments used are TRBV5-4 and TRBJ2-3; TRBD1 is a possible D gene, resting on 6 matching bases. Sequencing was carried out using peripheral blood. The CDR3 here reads CASSSDRMDTQYF. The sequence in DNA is TGTGCCAGCAGCTCCGACAGGATGGATACGCAGTATTTT.